A selection of T cell receptor beta chains follows, all from one sample in a study of cytomegalovirus exposure and HLA in healthy donors. Libraries were prepared by immunoSEQ multiplex PCR; TCRdb keeps only in-frame clonotypes and omits some of them. The sample carries roughly 200,000 clones, approximately 80% recorded once. Sequencing was carried out using PBMCs. The source of these receptors is a man aged 50 to 59 in good health and CMV-seronegative. CDR3s include the opening cysteine and the closing phenylalanine or tryptophan. D genes are given only for firm matches. Only part of the rows carry a size: once, few, many, or a class if the clone is expanded.

J gene,clone size,V gene,D gene,CDR3 DNA,CDR3 protein
TRBJ2-7,few,TRBV2,-,TGTGCCAGCAGTGCAGGGTCCTACGAGCAGTACTTC,CASSAGSYEQYF
TRBJ1-6,-,TRBV9,-,TGTGCCAGCAGCGCCTCGGACAGCTATAATTCACCCCTCCACTTT,CASSASDSYNSPLHF
TRBJ2-7,once,TRBV19,-,TGTGCCAGTAGTATAGAGGGCTCCCCAGACGAGCAGTACTTC,CASSIEGSPDEQYF
TRBJ1-1,once,TRBV18,-,TGTGCCAGCTCACTCGACAGTTTGAACACTGAAGCTTTCTTT,CASSLDSLNTEAFF
TRBJ2-1,-,TRBV7-3,-,TGTGCCAGCAGCTTAAGTGGGAGGTCCAATGAGCAGTTCTTC,CASSLSGRSNEQFF
TRBJ1-4,few,TRBV5-1,TRBD1,TGCGCCAGCAGCTTGACAGGGGAAGTCGAAAAACTGTTTTTT,CASSLTGEVEKLFF
TRBJ2-7,-,TRBV27,TRBD1,TGTGCCAGCAGTTTATCGAACAGGGGGCCAAACGAGCAGTACTTC,CASSLSNRGPNEQYF
TRBJ2-7,-,TRBV19,TRBD1,TGTGCCAGTAAAGATAGGGGGCCCAGCGAGCAGTACTTC,CASKDRGPSEQYF
TRBJ2-2,-,TRBV25-1,-,TGTGCCAGTCGCGGGGGCGGTGTCACCGGGGAGCTGTTTTTT,CASRGGGVTGELFF
TRBJ1-1,few,TRBV6-5,TRBD1,TGTGCCAGCAGCTCGGACAGGGTGAGGGACACTGAAGCTTTCTTT,CASSSDRVRDTEAFF
TRBJ2-7,-,TRBV19,-,TGTGCCAGTAGTCTGACAGGGCCGCGGGAGGCCTCCTACGAGCAGTACTTC,CASSLTGPREASYEQYF
TRBJ2-7,-,TRBV15,TRBD2,TGTGCCACCAGCAGAGATGCTGGTAGCGGGGTCCCGAGGTACTTC,CATSRDAGSGVPRYF
TRBJ2-1,-,TRBV9,TRBD2,TGTGCCAGCAGCCCTATTAGCGGGAGAGGTAATGAGCAGTTCTTC,CASSPISGRGNEQFF
TRBJ1-5,-,TRBV6-1,-,TGTGCCAGCAGTGAAGCTGGGCAGGGGACGGGATTGGGCAATCAGCCCCAGCATTTT,CASSEAGQGTGLGNQPQHF
TRBJ2-1,-,TRBV5-1,-,TGCGCCAGCAGCTTAGAGAGCGGAGGCTCCTACAATGAGCAGTTCTTC,CASSLESGGSYNEQFF
TRBJ1-1,-,TRBV27,TRBD1,TGTGCCAGCAGTTTAATGCCAGGGGGCAGGACTGAAGCTTTCTTT,CASSLMPGGRTEAFF
TRBJ1-1,once,TRBV19,-,TGTGCCAGTAGCCCCGACAGAGGCAACACTGAAGCTTTCTTT,CASSPDRGNTEAFF
TRBJ2-2,-,TRBV5-1,TRBD2,TGCGCCAGCAGCTTTGGACTAGCGGGATATTATCCGAACACCGGGGAGCTGTTTTTT,CASSFGLAGYYPNTGELFF
TRBJ2-7,-,TRBV10-1,TRBD1,TGCGCCAGCAGTGCCTGCAGGGGGCTTATTTGCCACGAGCAGTACTTC,CASSACRGLICHEQYF
TRBJ2-7,once,TRBV27,TRBD2,TGTGCCAGCAATGGGATAGGGGAAGCGGGAGGCCCCTACGAGCAGTACTTC,CASNGIGEAGGPYEQYF
TRBJ1-5,once,TRBV27,TRBD1,TGTGCCAGCAGTTCCGACAGGGAATATAGCAATCAGCCCCAGCATTTT,CASSSDREYSNQPQHF
TRBJ2-7,few,TRBV2,-,TGTGCCAGCAGTTCACCAATAGACGGGAGCCCCTACGAGCAGTACTTC,CASSSPIDGSPYEQYF
TRBJ1-6,once,TRBV6-1,TRBD1,TGTGCCAGCACCCGGACAGGGGTTAATTCACCCCTCCACTTT,CASTRTGVNSPLHF
TRBJ1-4,-,TRBV5-5,TRBD1,TGTGCCAGCAGCTTCGTAACAGGGGGGGATGAAAAACTGTTTTTT,CASSFVTGGDEKLFF
TRBJ2-5,-,TRBV4-1,-,TGCGCCAGCAGCCAAGATTTACTGACACACTTC,CASSQDLLTHF
TRBJ2-6,few,TRBV6-4,-,TGTGCCAGCAGTGCCACAGGCTCTGGGGCCAACGTCCTGACTTTC,CASSATGSGANVLTF
TRBJ2-7,few,TRBV2,TRBD2,TGTGCCAGCAGTGAGAGCGGGAGAAATTACTACGAGCAGTACTTC,CASSESGRNYYEQYF
TRBJ2-1,-,TRBV2,-,TGTGCCAGCAGCGGGGGAGATTGGGCACTTGAAGCCTACAATGAGCAGTTCTTC,CASSGGDWALEAYNEQFF
TRBJ2-1,-,TRBV7-9,TRBD2,TGTGCCAGCAGCTTGGATAGCGGGTCCTATCCCAATGAGCAGTTCTTC,CASSLDSGSYPNEQFF
TRBJ1-5,few,TRBV19,TRBD1,TGTGCCAGTAGTAAAGACAGGGCTAAGTATGGCAATCAGCCCCAGCATTTT,CASSKDRAKYGNQPQHF
TRBJ1-3,-,TRBV23-1,-,TGCGCCAGCAGTCAATCGTGGCCGCGAAACACCATATATTTT,CASSQSWPRNTIYF
TRBJ1-5,-,TRBV18,TRBD1,TGTGCCAGCTCACCAACAGGGGATAGCAATCAGCCCCAGCATTTT,CASSPTGDSNQPQHF
TRBJ2-1,-,TRBV4-1,TRBD1,TGCGCCAGCAGCCAAGCCCCAGGGGGCCACAATGAGCAGTTCTTC,CASSQAPGGHNEQFF
TRBJ2-2,-,TRBV6-1,-,TGTGCCAGCAGTGGACAGAACACCGGGGAGCTGTTTTTT,CASSGQNTGELFF
TRBJ2-7,once,TRBV14,TRBD2,TGTGCCAGCAGCCAGGGAGGGTACGAGCAGTACTTC,CASSQGGYEQYF
TRBJ2-7,-,TRBV18,TRBD2,TGTGCCAGCTCCCCGACTAGCGGGAGCGGCTACGAGCAGTACTTC,CASSPTSGSGYEQYF
TRBJ2-7,-,TRBV9,TRBD1,TGTGCCAGCAGCGTCTCGACTACCGGGACAGGGAGTAACGAGCAGTACTTC,CASSVSTTGTGSNEQYF
TRBJ1-5,-,TRBV28,-,TGTGCCAGTTCTATTGTCGGGGGGGATCAGCCCCAGCATTTT,CASSIVGGDQPQHF
TRBJ2-1,-,TRBV5-4,TRBD2,TGTGCCAGCAGCACGACTAGCGGGAGGCCGAGCTCCTACAATGAGCAGTTCTTC,CASSTTSGRPSSYNEQFF
TRBJ2-7,-,TRBV30,-,TGTGCCTGGGCCTCAGCCTACGAGCAGTACTTC,CAWASAYEQYF
TRBJ1-2,-,TRBV11-2,-,TGTGCCAGCAGCTTAAGTGGCGGCGGCTATGGCTACACCTTC,CASSLSGGGYGYTF
TRBJ2-2,-,TRBV21-1,-,TGTGCCAGCAGCCTCCGGGACACCGGGGAGCTGTTTTTT,CASSLRDTGELFF
TRBJ2-7,-,TRBV5-1,TRBD1,TGCGCCAGCAGCTTAACAACCGGGACAGTCTCCTACGAGCAGTACTTC,CASSLTTGTVSYEQYF
TRBJ2-7,-,TRBV7-3,TRBD2,TGTGCCAGCAGCTTAAGTTCGCGACAGCGGGGCTACGAGCAGTACTTC,CASSLSSRQRGYEQYF
TRBJ2-7,-,TRBV29-1,-,TGCAGCGTTGCTCGGGTACCCTACGAGCAGTACTTC,CSVARVPYEQYF
TRBJ2-1,-,TRBV7-3,-,TGTGCCAGCAGCTTAAGCGTTAGCGATGAGCAGTTCTTC,CASSLSVSDEQFF
TRBJ2-1,-,TRBV11-3,TRBD2,TGTGCCAGCAGCATAGGGGGACTAGCCTATGAGCAGTTCTTC,CASSIGGLAYEQFF
TRBJ1-3,-,TRBV7-3,TRBD1,TGTGCCAGCAGGACAGGGAGAATGAACACCATATATTTT,CASRTGRMNTIYF
TRBJ2-7,-,TRBV5-1,-,TGCGCCAGCAGCTTGGCCCCTGGCGGGCGGGAGCAGTACTTC,CASSLAPGGREQYF
TRBJ2-1,-,TRBV14,-,TGTGCCAGCAGCCCGGTAGTTTTCGACAGGCCTTCCTACAATGAGCAGTTCTTC,CASSPVVFDRPSYNEQFF
TRBJ2-7,-,TRBV29-1,-,TGCAGCGTTGCCCTAGGGACACGGACCTACGAGCAGTACTTC,CSVALGTRTYEQYF
TRBJ2-1,-,TRBV2,-,TGTGCCAGCAGTAACGAGAAGATCGGCGGCCAGAACAATGAGCAGTTCTTC,CASSNEKIGGQNNEQFF
TRBJ2-1,-,TRBV27,TRBD2,TGTGCCAGCAGTCGAGCCCCTGGAGCGGGAGTCATCGATGAGCAGTTCTTC,CASSRAPGAGVIDEQFF
TRBJ1-2,-,TRBV7-3,-,TGTGCCAGCAGCTCAAGGTCCCAGGGCGGTGGCTACACCTTC,CASSSRSQGGGYTF
TRBJ2-7,-,TRBV27,TRBD2,TGTGCCAGCAGTGGACTAGCGGGGGCCTACGAGCAGTACTTC,CASSGLAGAYEQYF
TRBJ2-1,-,TRBV13,-,TGTGCCAGCAGCTTACAGGAGCGGTTACCCGCCGCTGGGCAGTTCTTC,CASSLQERLPAAGQFF
TRBJ2-2,-,TRBV6-4,TRBD2,TGTGCCAGCAGCGGGCTAGCGGGGAACACCGGGGAGCTGTTTTTT,CASSGLAGNTGELFF
TRBJ2-7,-,TRBV27,TRBD2,TGTGCCAGCAGTTTTAGGACTAGCGGGAACTCCTACGAGCAGTACTTC,CASSFRTSGNSYEQYF